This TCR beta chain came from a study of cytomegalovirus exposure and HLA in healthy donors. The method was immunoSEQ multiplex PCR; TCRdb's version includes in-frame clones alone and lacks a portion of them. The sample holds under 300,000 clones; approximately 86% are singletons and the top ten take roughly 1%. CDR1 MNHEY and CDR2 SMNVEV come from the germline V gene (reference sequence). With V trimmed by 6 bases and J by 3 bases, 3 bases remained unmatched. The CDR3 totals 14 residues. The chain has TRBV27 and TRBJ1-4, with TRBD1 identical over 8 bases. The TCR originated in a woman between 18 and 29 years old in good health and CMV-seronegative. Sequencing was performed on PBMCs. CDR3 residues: CASRVQGANEKLFF. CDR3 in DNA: TGTGCCAGCAGGGTACAGGGGGCTAATGAAAAACTGTTTTTT.